A single TCR beta chain is shown here with its context. The clone's antigen remains unknown. Nothing much larger sits one base from this clone, and base qualities are not available. This specimen belongs to a study of blood T cell repertoires in COVID-19 (dated by TCRdb to the early 2020s). About the full investigation: The collaborator samples originated in the United States, Italy and Spain and spanned the acute and convalescent phases of COVID-19. The material from the prospective study consisted of cDNA or gDNA derived from T cells, B-cell-depleted T cells, or PBMCs. The dataset comprised deeply sampled blood TCRbeta repertoires from subjects exposed to, actively infected with, or recovered from COVID-19. The repertoires were made available in a free public database intended to serve as a resource for research on the immune response to SARS-CoV-2. The samples were drawn from two sources: the first 160 participants of the ongoing ImmuneRACE study, and 950 to 1,500 subjects contributed by 6 global collaborators. Nearly every sample came with metadata listing a de-identified subject ID, COVID-19 status, age in years and sex. Where HLA class I and class II types were available, the types were taken from metadata supplied by the sample provider, not from assay-based typing. Beyond this particular receptor, the publication reports: The quantity of clinical and demographic metadata differed by source and by participant and was supplied without curation.

TCRbeta CDR3 regions were amplified from genomic DNA by means of the immunoSEQ Assay, a bias-controlled multiplex PCR. From the authors' description of their analysis: The number of nucleated cells in each sample was estimated from the amplification of reference gene primers within the assay. To quantify the absolute abundance of each unique TCRbeta CDR3 rearrangement, sequence reads were collapsed and filtered. For each sample, productive Simpson clonality was calculated as the square root of Simpson's diversity index over productive rearrangements. In TCRdb, the immuneACCESS table is reduced to in-frame sequences with V and J assigned. These tables do not hold every clone; where another copy was compared, an unresolved V gene accounts for under half, and the others remain unexplained. That table furnishes V, J and clone size, whereas the DNA furnished D and trimming. The sample table holds about 210,000 clones, of which 83% were seen once. Of the sample, under 3% falls within the top ten clones.

Whole blood was collected in K2EDTA tubes by collaborating institutions according to the institutions' own protocols. For TCRbeta analysis, collaborator samples were shipped as frozen whole blood, as isolated PBMCs, or as DNA extracted from either sample type. V is pruned by 3 bases and J by 16 bases, leaving 7 bases of the junction without a gene match. The germline V gene (reference sequence) supplies CDR1 GTSNPN and CDR2 SVGIG. The CDR3 spans 12 residues, from the cysteine through the phenylalanine. Only CDR3 DNA remains: 36 bases, in frame from the first base. Sequencing input: peripheral blood. The rearranged segments are TRBV30 and TRBJ2-1, with 12 junctional bases fitting TRBD1. The sequence was collected from a middle-aged woman with active or convalescent COVID-19. The CDR3 protein sequence reads: CAWSHPGTGGFF. DNA sequence: TGTGCCTGGAGCCACCCCGGGACAGGGGGCTTCTTC.